The entry that follows covers one T cell receptor (beta chain) sequence. Its antigen specificity is not known. Base qualities are not at hand, and no much larger clone is one base apart. In total, 666 healthy bone marrow donors made up the cohort. Cohort members were all nominally healthy when sampled, although unrecorded immune exposures were likely present. The donor was CMV seronegative and belonged to the group of 352 seronegative cohort members. Each donor provided a peripheral blood sample, and peripheral blood mononuclear cells were used for TCR beta sequencing. Genomic DNA was extracted from the blood cell samples with the Qiagen DNeasy Blood Extraction Kit. This sample stems from a study of cytomegalovirus exposure and HLA in healthy donors listed by TCRdb under 2017. Turning to the overall study: According to an earlier analysis of a few hundred of the donors, 200 million or so T cells yielded 90 million to 130 million unique TCR beta sequences and around 300 Gb of sequence data. An early release covering approximately 600 HLA-typed donors comprised approximately 290 gigabases of sequencing data and tens of millions of unique TCR sequences. Of the roughly 410 genotyped donors, 81% were placed in the genetic ancestry cluster associated with self-reported Caucasian donors. The study was designed to test whether signatures of past pathogen exposure could be identified by cataloging public T cell receptors. Using immunosequencing, the study profiled T cell repertoires from about 620 subjects and related those repertoires to cytomegalovirus serostatus. In addition to the first cohort of several hundred subjects, a separate validation cohort of 120 different subjects was used. To predict cytomegalovirus infection status, the study brought together high-throughput TCR immunosequencing, statistical association of individual TCRs with disease status, and machine learning. In a later analysis, previously published TCR beta repertoires from 550 to 750 donors were re-analyzed and high-resolution HLA genotyping was added so that TCR occurrence patterns could be studied. In the later analysis, no new phenotypic data were used to find candidate immune exposures; instead, reliance was placed on TCR beta sequences and their occurrence across donors. In an earlier analysis of 500 to 650 of the donors, high-throughput TCR beta sequencing was used to judge whether each TCR beta V gene segment behaved as functional or pseudogenic. Donor age, sex, ethnicity and CMV serostatus were compiled alongside the repertoire data. In a later genetic analysis, genome-wide SNP genotypes for 398 of the 666 donors were used, and that subset was treated as a discovery cohort. All discovery cohort repertoires had been generated on a single sequencing platform. Both class I and class II loci were covered by HLA typing, at four-digit resolution. Typing coverage varied by locus: roughly 620-640 donors for A, B, C, DRB1 and DQB1; approximately 500 for DQA1; over 600 for DPA1; approximately 470 for DPB1. A handful of DR-DQ haplotypes were handled as single units for association and clustering because linkage in the cohort was strong. Across 300 to 500 genotyped donors of the cohort, an average of about 240,000 unique TCR beta nucleotide sequences per donor were sequenced, and around 20% of those sequences were non-productive.

On the study overall, not on this receptor specifically: The only immune exposure information available for the cohort was CMV serostatus. Assigning TCR associations to individual alleles was difficult when HLA alleles, especially DR and DQ, strongly co-occurred. Most TCR sequences were seen in very few donors, while some public TCRs were found in many individuals. In a later analysis, HLA-associated TCR beta chains were found to be more clonally expanded and to have lower generation probabilities than equally common non-associated chains. Linkage disequilibrium might explain the correlated functional status among segregating V segments, but an unknown experimental factor could not be ruled out. Presence/absence analyses assumed roughly uniform sequencing depth across donors, an assumption that may not hold. In this cohort, only TCR beta chains were sequenced, and detectable features were limited by the absence of alpha or paired-chain data. V-gene and J-gene trimming of TCR beta chains was associated with a missense DCLRE1C variant in a later genetic analysis, and the association was replicated in an independent cohort. In an earlier analysis of 587 of the donors, most TCR beta V segments appeared in productive rearrangements about 87% or about 30% of the time, broadly matching IMGT annotations. In a later analysis, TCR association rates were found to vary across HLA loci, with the most associated TCRs seen for DRB1 alleles and the fewest for HLA-C alleles. In a later genetic analysis, fewer N-insertions in productive TCRs were reported among donors in an Asian-associated ancestry cluster than the roughly 710-donor mean. Specific HLA alleles were associated with over 15,000 TCR beta sequences at a false discovery rate of 0.05 in a later analysis. The authors suggested that the approach could potentially be extended to other disease states and immunological phenotypes. A few of the identified cytomegalovirus-associated TCR beta chains were confirmed in vitro to be specific for cytomegalovirus antigens. In a later analysis, most CMV-associated TCR beta chains were found to appear HLA-restricted, with HLA associations seemingly driven largely by CMV exposure. HLA typing was unavailable for some donors at each locus, so association tests used only the typed subset. A further reported finding was that TCR beta sequences accurately predicted the HLA-A and HLA-B alleles for most subjects in the first cohort. Some IMGT-functional V segments, including TRBV6-2 and TRBV6-3, could not be told apart with the 87-base-pair reads, so those segments were excluded. A total of 150 to 200 TCR beta chains were listed by the study as associated with cytomegalovirus. Several of the top co-occurrence clusters appeared to be linked to parvovirus B19, influenza, CMV and Epstein-Barr virus, according to a later analysis. A cluster of highly shared sequence variants was judged likely to represent a technical artifact of the sequencing pipeline. Because counts were too low, under 20 rarely observed V segments, including chromosome 9 orphons, were left out of the earlier analysis of over 550 of the donors. Cytomegalovirus status was reported to be diagnosed by the classifier with high specificity and sensitivity in both the original and validation cohorts.

Receptor libraries were prepared by the immunoSEQ multiplex PCR assay. For the multiplex PCR, a mixture combining 60 forward primers for TCR Vbeta segments and 13 reverse primers for TCR Jbeta segments was used. A multiplex PCR assay on genomic DNA amplified the CDR3 region of rearranged TCR beta genes. The amplified TCR beta libraries were sequenced on the Illumina HiSeq System as 87-base-pair reads. Concerning the study's data processing: In a later analysis, tens of millions of unique TCR beta chains were counted across the 650 to 750 repertoires, and roughly 11 million of these chains were shared by at least two donors. A nearest-neighbor algorithm error-corrected the raw reads and collapsed the reads into unique sequences, merging closely related sequences to remove PCR and sequencing errors. CDR3 sequences were aligned to IMGT reference sequences to assign V, D and J gene segments. For a sequence to be retained, a match of at least six nucleotides to both a V gene segment and a J gene segment was required. Rearrangements were called productive when the CDR3 lacked stop codons and stayed in frame with V and J; all others were non-productive. Following IMGT convention, CDR3 was defined as the stretch from the second conserved V-encoded cysteine to the conserved J-encoded phenylalanine. The earlier analysis of roughly 590 of the donors excluded any sequence lacking an unambiguous match to a single V gene segment. An earlier analysis of some 610 of the donors called V segments functional above 56.7% productive rearrangements and segregating when the between-donor standard deviation exceeded 5%. To diagnose cytomegalovirus status from the catalog of TCR beta chain sequences, a statistical classification framework was built. In a later analysis, TCR nucleotide sequences were compared against IMGT/GENE-DB human TR gene sequences so that V and J genes could be assigned. In a later analysis, CDR3 sequences and most-parsimonious VDJ recombination scenarios were assigned using the TCRdist pipeline. In a later analysis, every TCR beta chain was defined by the combination of its CDR3 amino acid sequence and its V-gene family, and reads without a unique V-gene family were dropped. To address suspected cross-contamination and a sequencing artifact, a later analysis removed roughly 580 highly shared, low-generation-probability nucleotide sequences. In a later analysis, a clonal expansion index for each public chain was calculated from normalized within-repertoire ranks of inferred template counts. A later analysis computed generation probabilities with a VDJ recombination model fitted to out-of-frame rearrangements, and checked the results against IGoR. In a later analysis, hypergeometric tests were used to score TCR-TCR, TCR-HLA and TCR-CMV co-occurrence, with a repertoire-size bias correction applied to TCR pairs. In a later analysis, false discovery rates were estimated by permuting HLA or CMV assignments 20 times. In a later analysis, co-occurring TCRs were grouped using DBSCAN, with TCRdist sequence similarity added in when clustering inside HLA-allele-positive subsets. Co-occurrence clustering excluded repertoires with fewer than 30,000 or more than 120,000 public chains, plus five with anomalous nucleotide sharing. TCRdb carries this immuneACCESS record with in-frame sequences only. Its versions omit some clonotypes, under half of them owing to an unresolved V gene in the studies checked, with the rest unexplained. The V and J calls and clone size are taken from that table; D and trimming were inferred from the DNA. Counted in this sample were 150,000 to 170,000 clones; about four fifths of them appeared once. About 2.7% of the sample is held by the ten biggest clonotypes.

CDR1 and CDR2, looked up from the germline V gene (reference sequence), are SEHNR and FQNEAQ. Counted from cysteine to phenylalanine, this CDR3 has 17 amino acids. The CDR3 DNA has 51 bases and is translated from base 1. V drops 3 bases and J drops 3 bases, leaving 18 bases in between. The sequence was obtained from a man aged 18 to 29 in good health and CMV-seronegative. Sequenced material: PBMCs. The chain is assembled from TRBV7-9 and TRBJ1-5; TRBD1 might be the D gene, on 6 matching bases. The CDR3 is CASSFEQGQGTNQPQHF. The nucleotides read TGTGCCAGCAGCTTCGAACAGGGCCAGGGGACCAATCAGCCCCAGCATTTT.